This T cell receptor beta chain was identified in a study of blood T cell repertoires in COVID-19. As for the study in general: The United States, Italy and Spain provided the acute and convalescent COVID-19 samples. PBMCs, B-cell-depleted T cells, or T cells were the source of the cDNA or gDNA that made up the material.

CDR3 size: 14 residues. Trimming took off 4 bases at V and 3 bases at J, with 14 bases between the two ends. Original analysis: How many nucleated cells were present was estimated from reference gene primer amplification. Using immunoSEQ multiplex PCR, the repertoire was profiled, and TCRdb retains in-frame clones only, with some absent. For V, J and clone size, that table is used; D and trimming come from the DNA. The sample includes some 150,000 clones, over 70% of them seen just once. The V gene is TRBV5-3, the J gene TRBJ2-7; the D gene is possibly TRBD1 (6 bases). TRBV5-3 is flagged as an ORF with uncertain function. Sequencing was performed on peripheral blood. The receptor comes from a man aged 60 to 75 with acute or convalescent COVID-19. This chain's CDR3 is CARSLVGQIYEQYF. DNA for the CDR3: TGTGCCAGAAGCCTTGTTGGACAGATCTACGAGCAGTACTTC.